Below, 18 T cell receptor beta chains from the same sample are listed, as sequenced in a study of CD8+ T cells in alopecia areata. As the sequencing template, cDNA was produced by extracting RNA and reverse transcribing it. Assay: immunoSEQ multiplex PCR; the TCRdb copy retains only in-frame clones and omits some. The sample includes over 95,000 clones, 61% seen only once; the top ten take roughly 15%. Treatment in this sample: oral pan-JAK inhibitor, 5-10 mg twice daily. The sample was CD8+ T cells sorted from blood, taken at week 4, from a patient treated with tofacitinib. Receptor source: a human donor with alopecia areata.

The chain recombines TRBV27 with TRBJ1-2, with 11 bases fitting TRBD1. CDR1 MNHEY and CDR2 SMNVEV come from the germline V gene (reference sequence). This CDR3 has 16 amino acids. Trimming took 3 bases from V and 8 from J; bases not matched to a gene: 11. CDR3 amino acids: CASSFTRDRGIYGYTF. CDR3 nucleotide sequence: TGTGCCAGCAGTTTCACCCGGGACAGGGGGATTTACGGCTACACCTTC.

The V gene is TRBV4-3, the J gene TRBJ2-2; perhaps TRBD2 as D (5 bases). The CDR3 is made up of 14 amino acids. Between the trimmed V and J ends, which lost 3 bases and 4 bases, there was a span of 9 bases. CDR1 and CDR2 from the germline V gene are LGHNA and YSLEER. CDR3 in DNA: TGCGCCAGCAGCCAGGTCGGGGTCACCGGGGAGCTGTTTTTT. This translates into CASSQVGVTGELFF.

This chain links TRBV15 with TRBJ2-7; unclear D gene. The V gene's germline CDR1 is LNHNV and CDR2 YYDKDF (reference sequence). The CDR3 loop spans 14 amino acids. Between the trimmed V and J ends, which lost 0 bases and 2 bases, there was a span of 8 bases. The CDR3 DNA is TGTGCCACCAGCAGAGACTACGGGCCCTACGAGCAGTACTTC. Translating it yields CATSRDYGPYEQYF.

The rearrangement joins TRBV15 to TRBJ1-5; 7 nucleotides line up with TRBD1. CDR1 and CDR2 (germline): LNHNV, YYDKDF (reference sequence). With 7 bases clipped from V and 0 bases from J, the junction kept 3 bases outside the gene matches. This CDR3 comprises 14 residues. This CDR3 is CATIGDSSNQPQHF. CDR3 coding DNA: TGTGCCACCATAGGGGACAGTAGCAATCAGCCCCAGCATTTT.

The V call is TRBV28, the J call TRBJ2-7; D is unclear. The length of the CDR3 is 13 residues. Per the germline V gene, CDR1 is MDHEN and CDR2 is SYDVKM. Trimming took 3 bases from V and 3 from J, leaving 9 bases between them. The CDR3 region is CASSLRENYEQYF. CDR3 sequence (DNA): TGTGCCAGCAGTTTGCGCGAAAACTACGAGCAGTACTTC.

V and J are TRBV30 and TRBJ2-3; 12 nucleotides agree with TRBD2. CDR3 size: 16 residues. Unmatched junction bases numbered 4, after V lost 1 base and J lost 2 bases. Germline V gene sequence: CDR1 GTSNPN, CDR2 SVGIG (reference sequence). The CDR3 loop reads CAWSDGLAGITDTQYF. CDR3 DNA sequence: TGTGCCTGGAGTGACGGACTAGCGGGGATCACAGATACGCAGTATTTT.

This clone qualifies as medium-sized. The CDR3 DNA is TGTGCCATCAGGCGGGAGGGGGGCAGGAATGTTTACGAGCAGTACTTC. The encoded protein is CAIRREGGRNVYEQYF. The V gene is TRBV10-3, the J gene TRBJ2-7; 9 nucleotides line up with TRBD2. The V segment lost 6 bases and the J segment 4 bases; nucleotides outside the gene matches: 13. Germline V CDR1 and CDR2: ENHRY, SYGVKD. The CDR3 runs 16 residues.

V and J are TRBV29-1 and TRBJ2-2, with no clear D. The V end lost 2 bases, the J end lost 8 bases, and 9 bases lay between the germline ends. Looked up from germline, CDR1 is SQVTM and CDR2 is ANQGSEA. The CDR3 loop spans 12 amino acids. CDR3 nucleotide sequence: TGCAGCGTTGAAAAGGTGCCAGGGGAGCTGTTTTTT. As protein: CSVEKVPGELFF.

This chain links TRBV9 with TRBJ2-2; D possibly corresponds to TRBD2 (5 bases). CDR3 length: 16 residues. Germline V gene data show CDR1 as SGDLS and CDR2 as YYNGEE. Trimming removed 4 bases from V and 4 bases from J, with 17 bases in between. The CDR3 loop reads CASSPKLGSFTGELFF. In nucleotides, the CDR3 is TGTGCCAGCAGCCCTAAACTAGGAAGTTTCACCGGGGAGCTGTTTTTT.

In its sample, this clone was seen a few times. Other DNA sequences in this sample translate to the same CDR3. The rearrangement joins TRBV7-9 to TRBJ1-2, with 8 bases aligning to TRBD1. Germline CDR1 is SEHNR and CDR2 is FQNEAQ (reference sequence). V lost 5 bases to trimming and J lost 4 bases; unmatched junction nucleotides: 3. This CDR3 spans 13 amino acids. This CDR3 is CASSQGQVYGYTF. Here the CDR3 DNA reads TGTGCCAGCAGCCAGGGACAGGTCTATGGCTACACCTTC.

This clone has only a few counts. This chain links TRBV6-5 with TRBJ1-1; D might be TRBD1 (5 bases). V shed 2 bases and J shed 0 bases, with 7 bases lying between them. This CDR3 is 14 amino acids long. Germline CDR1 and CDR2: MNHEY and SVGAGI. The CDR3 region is CASSYGTLNTEAFF. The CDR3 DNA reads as TGTGCCAGCAGTTACGGGACCTTGAACACTGAAGCTTTCTTT.

CDR3 DNA sequence: TGTGCCAGCAGCTCCCCCGGGACTAACCTTTACAATGAGCAGTTCTTC. Its protein product is CASSSPGTNLYNEQFF. The chain is built from TRBV13 and TRBJ2-1; TRBD2 agrees at 7 bases. V gave up 4 bases and J gave up 4 bases; unmatched junction bases: 10. Germline CDR1 reads PRHDT; CDR2 reads FYEKMQ (reference sequence). This CDR3 contains 16 residues. Filled out from reference TRBV13 and TRBJ2-1, the complete variable domain reads AAGVIQSPRHLIKEKRETATLKCYPIPRHDTVYWYQQGPGQDPQFLISFYEKMQSDKGSIPDRFSAQQFSDYHSELNMSSLELGDSALYFCASSSPGTNLYNEQFFGPGTRLTVL.

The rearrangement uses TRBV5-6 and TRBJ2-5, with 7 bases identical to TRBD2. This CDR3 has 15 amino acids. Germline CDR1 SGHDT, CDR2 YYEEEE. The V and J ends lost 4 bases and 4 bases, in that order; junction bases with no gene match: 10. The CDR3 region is CASSLDTWEGETQYF. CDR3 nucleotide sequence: TGTGCCAGCAGCCTGGACACCTGGGAGGGAGAGACCCAGTACTTC.

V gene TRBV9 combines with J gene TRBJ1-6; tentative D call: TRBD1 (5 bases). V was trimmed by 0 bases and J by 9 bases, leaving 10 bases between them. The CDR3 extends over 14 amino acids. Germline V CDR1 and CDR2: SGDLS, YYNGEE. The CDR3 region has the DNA TGTGCCAGCAGCGTAGACGGGGGGAGTTCACCCCTCCACTTT. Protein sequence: CASSVDGGSSPLHF.

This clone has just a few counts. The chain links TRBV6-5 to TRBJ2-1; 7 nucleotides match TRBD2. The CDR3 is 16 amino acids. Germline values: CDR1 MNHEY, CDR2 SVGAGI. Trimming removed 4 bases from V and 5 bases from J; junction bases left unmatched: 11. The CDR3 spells CASSSKAGVRNNEQFF. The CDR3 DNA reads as TGTGCCAGCAGTTCTAAGGCGGGGGTCCGCAACAATGAGCAGTTCTTC.

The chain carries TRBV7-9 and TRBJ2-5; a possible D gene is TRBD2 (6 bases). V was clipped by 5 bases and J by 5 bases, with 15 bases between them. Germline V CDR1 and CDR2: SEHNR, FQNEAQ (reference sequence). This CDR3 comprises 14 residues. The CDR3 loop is CASSPSVERETQYF. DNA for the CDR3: TGTGCCAGCAGCCCTAGCGTTGAGCGGGAGACCCAGTACTTC.

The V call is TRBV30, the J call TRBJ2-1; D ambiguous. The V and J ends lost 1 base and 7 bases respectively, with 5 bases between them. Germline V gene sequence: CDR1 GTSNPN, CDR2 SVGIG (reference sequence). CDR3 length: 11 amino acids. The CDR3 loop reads CAWSAGNEQFF. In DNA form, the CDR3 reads TGTGCCTGGAGTGCTGGGAATGAGCAGTTCTTC.

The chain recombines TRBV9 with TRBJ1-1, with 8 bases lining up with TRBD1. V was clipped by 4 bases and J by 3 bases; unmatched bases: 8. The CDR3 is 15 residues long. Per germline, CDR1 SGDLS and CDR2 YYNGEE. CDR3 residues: CASSRTGLQDTEAFF. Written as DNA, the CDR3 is TGTGCCAGCAGCAGGACAGGGCTGCAGGACACTGAAGCTTTCTTT.